This T cell receptor (beta chain) is drawn from a study of identical twins. Overall study findings and caveats: Twin-shared out-of-frame alpha sequences showed excess low generation probability. The models systematically underestimated how much out-of-frame TCR alpha was shared in monozygotic twins.

Germline V gene lookup returns CDR1 GTSNPN and CDR2 SVGIG (reference sequence). Between the trimmed V and J ends, which lost 0 bases and 6 bases, there was a span of 9 bases. This CDR3 is 13 amino acids long. TCRdb ran MiXCR on the 5' RACE reads and lists one entry per CDR3 protein. The data show 570,000 or so distinct CDR3 sequences, 9% to 10% seen once. Regarding this clonotype: Its antigen is not identified.

The same data also contributed to another study, on yellow fever vaccine responses in identical twins.

The gene calls are TRBV30 and TRBJ2-1, with D possibly being TRBD2 (5 bases). The sequence was collected from a woman between 18 and 30 years old in good health. The sequencing input was PBMCs. DNA for the CDR3: TGTGCCTGGAGTGTACTAGTAGGCAATGAGCAGTTCTTC. Its translation is CAWSVLVGNEQFF.